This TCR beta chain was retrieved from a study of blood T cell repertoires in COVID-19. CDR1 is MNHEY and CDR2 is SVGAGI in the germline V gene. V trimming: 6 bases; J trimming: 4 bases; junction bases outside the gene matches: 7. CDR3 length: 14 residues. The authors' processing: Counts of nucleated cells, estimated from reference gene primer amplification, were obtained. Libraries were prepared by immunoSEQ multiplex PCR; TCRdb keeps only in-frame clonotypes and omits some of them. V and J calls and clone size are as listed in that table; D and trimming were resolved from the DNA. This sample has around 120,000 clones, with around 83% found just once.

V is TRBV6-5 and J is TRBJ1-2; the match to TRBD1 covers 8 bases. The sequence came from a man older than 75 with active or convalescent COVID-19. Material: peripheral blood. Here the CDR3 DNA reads TGTGCCAGCAGATCCGGACAGGGAACCTATGGCTACACCTTC. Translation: CASRSGQGTYGYTF.